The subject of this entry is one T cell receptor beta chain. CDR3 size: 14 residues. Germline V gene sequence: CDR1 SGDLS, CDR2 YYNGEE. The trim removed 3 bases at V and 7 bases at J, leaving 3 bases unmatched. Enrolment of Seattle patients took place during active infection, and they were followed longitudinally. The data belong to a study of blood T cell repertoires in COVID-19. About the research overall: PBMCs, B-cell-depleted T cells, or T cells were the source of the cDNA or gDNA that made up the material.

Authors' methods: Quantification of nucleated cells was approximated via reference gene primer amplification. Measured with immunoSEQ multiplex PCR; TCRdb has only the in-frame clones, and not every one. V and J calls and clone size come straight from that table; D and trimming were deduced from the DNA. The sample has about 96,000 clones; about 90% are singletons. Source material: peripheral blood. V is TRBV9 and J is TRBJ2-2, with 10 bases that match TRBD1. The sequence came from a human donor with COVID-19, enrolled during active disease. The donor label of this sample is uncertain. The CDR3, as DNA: TGTGCCAGCAGCGGACAGGGGGCAAACGGGGAGCTGTTTTTT. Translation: CASSGQGANGELFF.